Listed here is a single T cell receptor (beta chain). As handled by the study authors: From reference gene primer amplification, estimates of nucleated cell counts were derived. Repertoires were generated with immunoSEQ multiplex PCR, while TCRdb's copy carries only in-frame clones and drops some. D and trimming come from the DNA, and the V and J calls and clone size come from that table. The sample records 300,000 to 400,000 clones, 88% being singletons. Donors were grouped by their self-reported clinical history. CDR3 length: 12 residues. Germline values: CDR1 WSHSY, CDR2 SAAADI. V was trimmed by 7 bases and J by 2 bases, leaving 5 bases between them. The sample originates from a study of blood T cell repertoires in COVID-19. Background on the study: COVID-19 samples, acute and convalescent, were from the United States, Italy and Spain.

The sequence came from a woman aged 25 to 45 with acute COVID-19. The chain carries TRBV10-2 and TRBJ2-2; D not resolved. The sequenced sample consisted of PBMCs or T cells enriched from blood (not recorded which). Written as DNA, the CDR3 is TGCGCCAGCACAGGAAACACCGGGGAGCTGTTTTTT. Its translation: CASTGNTGELFF.